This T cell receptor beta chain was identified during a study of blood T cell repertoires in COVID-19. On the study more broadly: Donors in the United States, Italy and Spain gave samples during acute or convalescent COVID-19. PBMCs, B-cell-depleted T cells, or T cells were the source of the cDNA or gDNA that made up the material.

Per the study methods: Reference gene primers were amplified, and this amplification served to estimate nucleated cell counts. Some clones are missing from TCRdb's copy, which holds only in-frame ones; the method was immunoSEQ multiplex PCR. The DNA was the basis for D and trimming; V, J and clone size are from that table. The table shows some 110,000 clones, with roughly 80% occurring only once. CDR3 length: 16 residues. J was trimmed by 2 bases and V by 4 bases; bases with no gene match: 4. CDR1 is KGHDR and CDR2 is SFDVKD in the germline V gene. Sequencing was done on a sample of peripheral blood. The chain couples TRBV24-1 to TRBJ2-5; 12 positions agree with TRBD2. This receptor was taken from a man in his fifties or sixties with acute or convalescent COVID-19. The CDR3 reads CATSDPTSGGQETQYF. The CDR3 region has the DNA TGTGCCACCAGTGACCCTACTAGCGGGGGGCAAGAGACCCAGTACTTC.